The text below deals with one T cell receptor beta chain. The antigen is unknown. Repertoires were generated with immunoSEQ multiplex PCR, while TCRdb's copy carries only in-frame clones and drops some. The data show some 1.5 million clones, roughly 95% seen once. Per germline, CDR1 SGHRS and CDR2 YFSETQ. Deletions cut 4 bases from V and 6 bases from J, with 10 bases between. The CDR3 consists of 13 residues. This record belongs to a study of shared clonotypes between healthy human individuals. Study-level information: The study used three CD4 naive, three CD4 memory, two CD8 naive and one CD8 memory plate per donor.

Study-level results: Memory subsets generally showed smaller estimated richness than naive subsets did. Around 4.7% was the fraction of naive CD4 clonotypes found shared across four donors.

The sample consisted of naive CD4+ T cells sorted from blood. The subset: CD45RA+ positively selected. The rearrangement uses TRBV5-1 and TRBJ1-4; no clear D gene. The receptor's source is a young man in good health. This chain's CDR3 is CASSQQWDEKLFF. Written as DNA, the CDR3 is TGCGCCAGCAGCCAACAATGGGATGAAAAACTGTTTTTT.